The clone carrying this TCR beta chain was picked up a small number of times. Its antigen remains unidentified. V was pared by 5 bases and J by 3 bases, with 10 bases between. The CDR3 has 13 amino acids. Germline CDR1 MRHNA, CDR2 SNTAGT. The data belong to a study of CD8+ T cells in alopecia areata. For the study at large: In an open-label trial, patients got 5 to 10 mg tofacitinib twice daily. The share of scalp area affected provided the severity score for treated patients.

Notes on the study in general: Clonality was higher in lesional than normal scalp, especially in alopecia totalis/universalis. Sequencing of scalp tissue also captures the resident alphabeta T cells of normal skin.

The sequencing template was cDNA reverse transcribed from extracted RNA. Sequencing was performed with immunoSEQ multiplex PCR; in TCRdb, only in-frame clones are kept and a portion is missing. The sample consists of 200,000 to 250,000 clones, over 60% of them appearing once. As to treatment: oral pan-JAK inhibitor, 5-10 mg twice daily. The rearrangement uses TRBV6-4 and TRBJ2-5; no reliable D call. The source was CD4+ T cells sorted from blood, collected at week 4, from a patient treated with tofacitinib. The clonotype originates from a human donor with alopecia areata. The CDR3 loop reads CASSFRREETQYF. DNA of the CDR3: TGTGCCAGCAGTTTCAGGAGAGAAGAGACCCAGTACTTC.